This T cell receptor (beta chain) originates from a study of T-cell reconstitution after alpha-beta-depleted transplantation in children. Study-wide results and caveats: T-cell counts and diversity were attributed mostly to newly produced T cells one year after transplant. Expanded graft clones, several hundred of them, were reportedly the source of alpha-beta T cells about two months after transplant. It was surviving recipient T cells and thymic progenitors that gave some patients high TCRbeta diversity at day 60.

TCRbeta library construction was performed incorporating unique molecular identifiers. TCRdb independently ran MiXCR on the PCR reads; one entry per CDR3 protein. The sample consists of 350,000 to 500,000 distinct CDR3 sequences, about 40% of them appearing once. As for this clonotype: Its antigen is currently unknown.

Germline V gives CDR1 SQVTM, CDR2 ANQGSEA. This CDR3 spans 13 amino acids. Trimming shortened V by 4 bases and J by 4 bases, and 13 bases separated the two germline ends. Specimen: PBMCs, collected before TCRalphabeta/CD19-depleted stem cell transplant. The V gene is TRBV29-1, the J gene TRBJ2-5; D ambiguous. The TCR was taken from a girl aged 2-10 years with aplastic anemia, due to receive a stem cell transplant. CDR3 amino acids: CSVVGQVGETQYF. CDR3 nucleotide sequence: TGCAGCGTTGTTGGGCAGGTCGGAGAGACCCAGTACTTC.